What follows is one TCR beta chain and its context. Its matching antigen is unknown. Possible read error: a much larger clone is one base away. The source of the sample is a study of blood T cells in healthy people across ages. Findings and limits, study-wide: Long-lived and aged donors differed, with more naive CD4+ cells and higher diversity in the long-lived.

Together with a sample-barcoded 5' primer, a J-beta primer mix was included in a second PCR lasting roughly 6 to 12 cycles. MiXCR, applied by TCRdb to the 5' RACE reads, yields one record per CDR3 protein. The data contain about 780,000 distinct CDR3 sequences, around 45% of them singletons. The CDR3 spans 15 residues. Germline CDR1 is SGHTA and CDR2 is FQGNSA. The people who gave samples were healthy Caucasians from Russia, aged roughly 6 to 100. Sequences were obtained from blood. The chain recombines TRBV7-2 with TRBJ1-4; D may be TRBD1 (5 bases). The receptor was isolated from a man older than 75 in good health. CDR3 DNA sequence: TGTGCCCGCAGCCCGGGGGGGGCAACTAATGAAAAACTGTTTTTT. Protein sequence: CARSPGGATNEKLFF.